Below, 19 T cell receptor beta chains from the same sample are listed, as sequenced in a study of blood T cell repertoires in COVID-19. Libraries were prepared by immunoSEQ multiplex PCR; TCRdb keeps only in-frame clonotypes and omits some of them. Of more than 100,000 clones in the sample, over 70% were seen once. The sample comprised peripheral blood. The receptors originated from a human donor in a cohort sampled during active or convalescent COVID-19.

This chain joins TRBV9 and TRBJ2-3, with TRBD2 identical over 13 bases. The V gene end was trimmed by 3 bases and the J gene end by 3 bases; junction bases not matched to a gene: 4. Germline CDR1 SGDLS, CDR2 YYNGEE. This CDR3 comprises 16 residues. In DNA form, the CDR3 reads TGTGCCAGCAGCGCACCACTAGCGGGGGGGACAGATACGCAGTATTTT. Translating it yields CASSAPLAGGTDTQYF. Full variable domain (rest looked up from reference TRBV9 and TRBJ2-3): DSGVTQTPKHLITATGQRVTLRCSPRSGDLSVYWYQQSLDQGLQFLIQYYNGEERAKGNILERFSAQQFPDLHSELNLSSLELGDSALYFCASSAPLAGGTDTQYFGPGTRLTVL.

This clone turned up a few times. This chain links TRBV28 with TRBJ1-6; tentatively, D is TRBD1 (6 bases). Trimming pared 6 bases from V and 4 bases from J, leaving 16 bases between. CDR1 and CDR2 (germline): MDHEN, SYDVKM. This CDR3 comprises 16 residues. The CDR3 is CASRLQGMPYNSPLHF. DNA of the CDR3: TGTGCCAGCAGACTACAGGGAATGCCGTATAATTCACCCCTCCACTTT.

The chain joins TRBV19 to TRBJ1-5; D is ambiguous. In germline, CDR1 is LNHDA, CDR2 SQIVND (reference sequence). The CDR3 length is 13 residues. Trimming left V 10 bases short and J 0 bases short, with 10 bases between. The CDR3 region is CATSQFSNQPQHF. CDR3 DNA sequence: TGTGCCACCTCCCAGTTTAGCAATCAGCCCCAGCATTTT.

V gene TRBV5-1 combines with J gene TRBJ2-1, with 11 bases identical to TRBD2. Trimming cost V 0 bases and J 2 bases; bases outside gene matches: 7. Germline lookup yields CDR1 SGHRS and CDR2 YFSETQ. CDR3 length equals 18 residues. The CDR3, as DNA: TGCGCCAGCAGCTTGGGACTAGCGGGGTATACTACCTACAATGAGCAGTTCTTC. Protein product: CASSLGLAGYTTYNEQFF.

The chain carries TRBV27 and TRBJ2-7; 7 bases match TRBD1. The V gene's germline CDR1 is MNHEY and CDR2 SMNVEV (reference sequence). This CDR3 region has 13 residues. V trimming: 8 bases; J trimming: 3 bases; junction bases outside the gene matches: 7. CDR3 residues: CASAKYRGYEQYF. CDR3 nucleotide sequence: TGTGCCAGCGCCAAATACAGGGGCTACGAGCAGTACTTC.

The chain couples TRBV7-2 to TRBJ2-1; 16 bases are shared with TRBD2. CDR1 is SGHTA, CDR2 FQGNSA, per germline. J lost 2 bases, V lost 5 bases, and 3 bases had no gene match. This CDR3 comprises 17 residues. DNA of the CDR3: TGTGCCAGCAGCCTGGGACTAGCGGGGGGGCCCTACAATGAGCAGTTCTTC. Translating it yields CASSLGLAGGPYNEQFF.

V and J are TRBV6-6 and TRBJ1-3; D remains ambiguous. This CDR3 contains 12 residues. Per the germline V gene, CDR1 is MNHNY and CDR2 is SVGAGI (reference sequence). Trimming pared 6 bases from V and 7 bases from J, leaving 10 bases between. CDR3 in amino acids: CASSEMRNTIYF. The DNA of the CDR3 is TGTGCCAGCAGCGAGATGAGGAACACCATATATTTT.

V usage is TRBV5-4 and J usage is TRBJ2-3, with a tentative D call TRBD1 (5 bases). The germline gives CDR1 SGHNT, CDR2 YYREEE (reference sequence). The V and J ends lost 0 bases and 0 bases respectively, with 11 bases between them. The CDR3 spans 16 residues. CDR3 bases: TGTGCCAGCAGCTTGGAGGGTGACAGTAGCACAGATACGCAGTATTTT. Translating gives CASSLEGDSSTDTQYF.

The chain recombines TRBV5-1 with TRBJ1-1; 9 nucleotides match TRBD1. The CDR3 covers 13 residues. The V gene's germline CDR1 is SGHRS and CDR2 YFSETQ. Trimming removed 3 bases from V and 11 bases from J; junction bases left unmatched: 8. CDR3 nucleotides: TGCGCCAGCAGCTCCGGGACAGGGCAGCGTGCTTTCTTT. This translates into CASSSGTGQRAFF.

In this sample, this clone turned up a few times. The rearrangement uses TRBV7-3 and TRBJ2-1, with D perhaps matching TRBD1 (6 bases). The CDR3 loop spans 15 amino acids. Germline V CDR1 and CDR2: SGHTA, FQGTGA. V lost 5 bases to trimming and J lost 6 bases, with 17 bases between them. The CDR3 DNA follows: TGTGCCAGCAGCCCTCGGGACAATTTCCCCAATGAGCAGTTCTTC. Translated, it gives CASSPRDNFPNEQFF.

The chain couples TRBV9 to TRBJ2-1; 7 nucleotides agree with TRBD2. Germline CDR1 and CDR2: SGDLS and YYNGEE. The CDR3 spans 13 residues. After removal of 4 bases from V and 8 bases from J, the junction contained 6 bases not matched to a gene. The CDR3 protein is CASSFIGGDEQFF. The CDR3 DNA reads TGTGCCAGCAGCTTCATTGGGGGGGATGAGCAGTTCTTC.

The rearrangement joins TRBV5-1 to TRBJ2-7; 12 nucleotides line up with TRBD2. The CDR3 has 14 amino acids. Germline CDR1 reads SGHRS; CDR2 reads YFSETQ. V gave up 6 bases and J gave up 7 bases; unmatched junction bases: 8. The CDR3 sequence: CASTLAGGPVEQYF. The DNA for the CDR3 is TGCGCCAGCACCCTAGCGGGGGGGCCGGTAGAGCAGTACTTC. Complete variable domain (other parts from reference TRBV5-1 and TRBJ2-7): KAGVTQTPRYLIKTRGQQVTLSCSPISGHRSVSWYQQTPGQGLQFLFEYFSETQRNKGNFPGRFSGRQFSNSRSEMNVSTLELGDSALYLCASTLAGGPVEQYFGPGTRLTVT.

The rearrangement joins TRBV30 to TRBJ1-3, with unresolved D. From germline, CDR1 is GTSNPN and CDR2 SVGIG (reference sequence). CDR3 size: 15 residues. V was pared by 0 bases and J by 8 bases, with 17 bases between. The CDR3 DNA follows: TGTGCCTGGAGTGTGGCACAGACCCTCGTGGACACCATATATTTT. This translates into CAWSVAQTLVDTIYF.

CDR3 region: CASSLTGSSYNSPLHF. The CDR3, as DNA: TGTGCCAGCAGCCTCACAGGGAGCTCCTATAATTCACCCCTCCACTTT. The chain uses TRBV28 and TRBJ1-6; D may be TRBD1 (6 bases). The V end lost 6 bases, the J end lost 0 bases, and 12 bases lay between the germline ends. Germline V CDR1 and CDR2: MDHEN, SYDVKM. This CDR3 has 16 amino acids.

The chain is built from TRBV7-7 and TRBJ2-5, with 11 nucleotides matching TRBD2. Trimming cost V 0 bases and J 4 bases; bases outside gene matches: 7. Germline loops: CDR1 SSHAT, CDR2 FNYEAQ (reference sequence). This CDR3 has 17 amino acids. The CDR3, as DNA: TGTGCCAGCAGCTTAGCGGTTAGCGGGGGGGCACGAGAGACCCAGTACTTC. Translation: CASSLAVSGGARETQYF. The whole variable domain, filled in from reference TRBV7-7 and TRBJ2-5, reads GAGVSQSPRYKVTKRGQDVTLRCDPISSHATLYWYQQALGQGPEFLTYFNYEAQPDKSGLPSDRFSAERPEGSISTLTIQRTEQRDSAMYRCASSLAVSGGARETQYFGPGTRLLVL.

This clone was detected once. The chain combines TRBV3-1 (or the pseudogene TRBV3-2) with TRBJ2-1; D remains ambiguous. The CDR3 sequence is 17 residues long. The V gene lost 0 bases and the J gene lost 0 bases, with 12 bases spanning the gap. The V gene's germline CDR1 is LGHDT and CDR2 YNNKEL (reference sequence). CDR3 sequence: CASSQDRTAFSYNEQFF. CDR3 DNA sequence: TGTGCCAGCAGCCAAGACAGAACAGCATTCTCCTACAATGAGCAGTTCTTC.

This clone occurred a few times. This chain connects TRBV10-3 to TRBJ2-7; 8 positions match TRBD1. CDR1 and CDR2 from the germline V gene are ENHRY and SYGVKD. The CDR3 extends over 14 amino acids. The V gene end was trimmed by 6 bases and the J gene end by 6 bases; junction bases not matched to a gene: 10. CDR3: CAISQTGEGREQYF. As DNA, the CDR3 is TGTGCCATCAGCCAGACAGGGGAAGGACGCGAGCAGTACTTC.

J is TRBJ2-5 and V is TRBV6-5; D is perhaps TRBD1 (7 bases). The V end was cut by 6 bases, the J end by 2 bases, with 13 bases between. Germline V gives CDR1 MNHEY, CDR2 SVGAGI. This CDR3 region has 14 residues. The CDR3 loop is CASSQGGKQETQYF. The CDR3 nucleotides are TGTGCCAGCAGCCAGGGGGGCAAACAAGAGACCCAGTACTTC.

V gene TRBV5-1 combines with J gene TRBJ1-1; tentatively, D is TRBD1 (6 bases). The CDR3 is 14 residues long. Between the trimmed V and J ends, which lost 2 bases and 1 base, there was a span of 9 bases. Germline CDR1 reads SGHRS; CDR2 reads YFSETQ. The chain's CDR3 is CASSFEGGNTEAFF. The CDR3 DNA reads as TGCGCCAGCAGCTTTGAAGGGGGGAACACTGAAGCTTTCTTT.